This entry describes one T cell receptor beta chain. Its antigen is as yet unknown. The sample is drawn from a study of regulatory T cells. Study-wide points: Hydrophobic residues at CDR3 positions 6 and 7 were enriched in conventional CD4+ T cells of CD3G-deficient patients. Skewed V and J usage and few unique V-J pairs marked patient repertoires, most in Tregs.

The primer mix had 52 TRBV and 13 TRBJ primers. Method: immunoSEQ multiplex PCR; TCRdb's copy keeps in-frame clones and lacks some. The data show about 18,000 clones, around 80% seen once. All CD3G-deficient patients showed autoimmunity, more severe in two. Patients aged 2 to 39 years had fewer naive and more memory CD4+ and CD8+ T cells. CD4+ cells were sorted into CD25-high CD127-low regulatory cells and CD25-low CD127-high conventional cells. The germline V and J ends were trimmed by 5 bases and 2 bases, with 11 bases remaining between them. Germline V gives CDR1 SGHVS, CDR2 FQNEAQ. There are 14 residues in the CDR3.

The TCR originated in a person aged 25 to 45 with CD3G deficiency. The genes are TRBV7-8 and TRBJ2-3; D uncertain. Sequencing used conventional CD4+ T cells sorted from blood. CDR3: CASSPRPLTDTQYF. The CDR3 DNA sequence: TGTGCCAGCAGCCCGCGGCCCCTCACAGATACGCAGTATTTT.